The rows below give T cell receptor beta chains drawn from one sample of a study of T cell responses to AZD1222 COVID-19 vaccine. Only in-frame clones appear in the TCRdb table, and some are missing; sequencing was by immunoSEQ multiplex PCR. The sample holds some 140,000 clones, 88% seen once. The sample in question was peripheral blood, obtained on day 0 of AZD1222 vaccination. The receptors stem from an adult in good health. The CDR3 runs from the conserved cysteine through the conserved F or W. A row's size may be missing; if present it is once, few, many or a size class.

J gene: TRBJ1-5; clone size: NA; V gene: TRBV12-3/TRBV12-4; CDR3 protein: CASSLTSNQPQHF
J gene: TRBJ1-2; clone size: NA; V gene: TRBV5-8; CDR3 protein: CASSHTGAYGYTF
J gene: TRBJ2-3; clone size: NA; V gene: TRBV9; CDR3 protein: CASSAPSGGLIRTDTQYF
J gene: TRBJ1-1; clone size: NA; V gene: TRBV4-3; CDR3 protein: CASSQDRRKNTEAFF
J gene: TRBJ1-6; clone size: NA; V gene: TRBV11-2; CDR3 protein: CASSLGNSPLHF
J gene: TRBJ1-2; clone size: NA; V gene: TRBV7-6; CDR3 protein: CASSLTGGSGYGYTF
J gene: TRBJ2-1; clone size: NA; V gene: TRBV6-2/TRBV6-3; CDR3 protein: CASSRGVDEQFF
J gene: TRBJ2-1; clone size: NA; V gene: TRBV7-9; CDR3 protein: CASSLRTSGATNEQFF
J gene: TRBJ1-5; clone size: few; V gene: TRBV7-8; CDR3 protein: CASSFKSSDPQHF
J gene: TRBJ1-2; clone size: NA; V gene: TRBV19; CDR3 protein: CASSPAQGAVYGYTF
J gene: TRBJ2-1; clone size: NA; V gene: TRBV2; CDR3 protein: CASTPLISYNEQFF
J gene: TRBJ1-3; clone size: NA; V gene: TRBV28; CDR3 protein: CASSLSAGSGNTIYF
J gene: TRBJ2-7; clone size: NA; V gene: TRBV10-3; CDR3 protein: CAISEAGTGPYEQYF
J gene: TRBJ2-5; clone size: NA; V gene: TRBV18; CDR3 protein: CASSPDGATQYF
J gene: TRBJ1-5; clone size: NA; V gene: TRBV7-4; CDR3 protein: CASSPLRNNQPQHF
J gene: TRBJ1-1; clone size: NA; V gene: TRBV4-1; CDR3 protein: CASSQDLGVNTEAFF
J gene: TRBJ1-4; clone size: NA; V gene: TRBV7-2; CDR3 protein: CASSLALMRGQGEKLFF
J gene: TRBJ1-4; clone size: NA; V gene: TRBV6-5; CDR3 protein: CASSYRQTANEKLFF
J gene: TRBJ2-2; clone size: NA; V gene: TRBV5-8; CDR3 protein: CASSLRLGDTGELFF
J gene: TRBJ2-1; clone size: NA; V gene: TRBV6-5; CDR3 protein: CASSYSGPYNEQFF
J gene: TRBJ2-1; clone size: NA; V gene: TRBV6-2/TRBV6-3; CDR3 protein: CASSRAASSYNEQFF
J gene: TRBJ2-7; clone size: NA; V gene: TRBV27; CDR3 protein: CASSPPGQNYEQYF
J gene: TRBJ2-6; clone size: NA; V gene: TRBV4-1; CDR3 protein: CASSQGPRYSGANVLTF
J gene: TRBJ1-1; clone size: NA; V gene: TRBV2; CDR3 protein: CASSASGTGEAFF
J gene: TRBJ1-1; clone size: NA; V gene: TRBV18; CDR3 protein: CAGRQGLNTEAFF
J gene: TRBJ1-5; clone size: NA; V gene: TRBV7-9; CDR3 protein: CASSGQGFNQPQHF
J gene: TRBJ2-5; clone size: NA; V gene: TRBV3-1/TRBV3-2; CDR3 protein: CASSQGELAGASLQETQYF
J gene: TRBJ2-5; clone size: once; V gene: TRBV6-2/TRBV6-3; CDR3 protein: CASSRGLGLVETQYF
J gene: TRBJ1-6; clone size: NA; V gene: TRBV28; CDR3 protein: CASSPRDRGYSPLHF
J gene: TRBJ1-6; clone size: NA; V gene: TRBV4-1; CDR3 protein: CASSQDLGTLHF
J gene: TRBJ1-4; clone size: NA; V gene: TRBV4-3; CDR3 protein: CASSDGQGNEKLFF
J gene: TRBJ1-2; clone size: NA; V gene: TRBV5-4; CDR3 protein: CASSSGVLLGGYTF
J gene: TRBJ2-7; clone size: NA; V gene: TRBV29-1; CDR3 protein: CSAGLAAYEQYF
J gene: TRBJ2-5; clone size: few; V gene: TRBV7-3; CDR3 protein: CASSLQGAGETQYF
J gene: TRBJ1-3; clone size: NA; V gene: TRBV7-9; CDR3 protein: CASSSQDRGQTGNTIYF
J gene: TRBJ1-1; clone size: NA; V gene: TRBV7-8; CDR3 protein: CASDRDVNTEAFF